This paragraph reports one T cell receptor beta chain. The sample is drawn from a study of blood T cell repertoires in COVID-19. The protocol was immunoSEQ multiplex PCR, while the TCRdb copy is restricted to in-frame clones and leaves out a portion. Of about 64,000 clones in the sample, 88% were seen once. Sequencing used peripheral blood. This TCR was sampled from a woman in her sixties with COVID-19, enrolled during active disease.

The CDR3 reads CASSFLAGGPNEQFF. The CDR3 DNA is TGCGCCAGCAGCTTTCTAGCGGGAGGACCCAATGAGCAGTTCTTC. V is TRBV5-1 and J is TRBJ2-1; TRBD2 agrees at 11 bases. From germline, CDR1 is SGHRS and CDR2 YFSETQ. The CDR3 is 15 amino acids. V was pared by 2 bases and J by 6 bases, with 4 bases of the junction left unmatched.